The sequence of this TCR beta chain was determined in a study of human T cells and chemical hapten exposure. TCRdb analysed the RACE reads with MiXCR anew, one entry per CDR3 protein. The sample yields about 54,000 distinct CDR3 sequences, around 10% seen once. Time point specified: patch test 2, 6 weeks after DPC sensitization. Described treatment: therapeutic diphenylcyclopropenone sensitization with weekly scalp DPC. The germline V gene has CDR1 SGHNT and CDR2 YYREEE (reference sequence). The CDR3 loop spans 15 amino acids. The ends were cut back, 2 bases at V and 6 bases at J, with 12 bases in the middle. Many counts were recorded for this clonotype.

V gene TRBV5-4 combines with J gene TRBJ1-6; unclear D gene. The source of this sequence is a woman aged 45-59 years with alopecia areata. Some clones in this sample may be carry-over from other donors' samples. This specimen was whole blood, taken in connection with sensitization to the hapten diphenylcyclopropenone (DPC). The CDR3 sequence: CASSLNPEVNSPLHF. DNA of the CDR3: TGTGCCAGCAGCTTAAATCCAGAAGTTAATTCACCCCTCCACTTT.